This section outlines one T cell receptor (beta chain) sequence together with its context. What it recognizes is unknown. This specimen comes from a study of CD8+ T cells in alopecia areata. Background on the study: Patients in the treated group were given tofacitinib by mouth, 5 to 10 mg twice a day. Study-level findings and limits: Normal scalp showed lower clonality than lesional scalp, especially alopecia totalis/universalis. Amid tofacitinib therapy, many expanded lesional clones stayed present in scalp and blood.

Following extraction, RNA underwent reverse transcription to cDNA, which served as the sequencing template. Clones were read by immunoSEQ multiplex PCR, and TCRdb kept only the in-frame ones, dropping some. The profile shows more than 200,000 clones, over 60% of them singletons. Treatment described: oral pan-JAK inhibitor, 5-10 mg twice daily. This TCR derives from a human donor with alopecia areata. The specimen was CD4+ T cells sorted from blood, collected at week 4, from a patient treated with tofacitinib.

The chain's CDR3 is CASSLMSSFQETQYF. CDR3 sequence (DNA): TGTGCCAGCAGCTTAATGTCTTCATTCCAAGAGACCCAGTACTTC. The chain links TRBV7-8 to TRBJ2-5; D remains unclear. This CDR3 region has 15 residues. The V end lost 2 bases, the J end lost 1 base, and 11 bases lay between the germline ends. Looked up from germline, CDR1 is SGHVS and CDR2 is FQNEAQ.